This T cell receptor beta chain was observed in a study of cytomegalovirus exposure and HLA in healthy donors. This clone was seen more than once but under ten times. The protocol was immunoSEQ multiplex PCR, while the TCRdb copy is restricted to in-frame clones and leaves out a portion. Among about 200,000 clones listed, about three quarters were seen once. Germline V gene lookup returns CDR1 SGDLS and CDR2 YYNGEE. The junction had 8 bases not matched to a gene; V was cut back by 3 bases and J by 0 bases. CDR3 length: 17 residues. The donors were part of the validation cohort, which consisted of more than 90 subjects and was separate from the first cohort of 670 or so subjects.

The sequence derives from a woman aged 25 to 39 in good health and CMV-seronegative. The V gene is TRBV9, the J gene TRBJ2-1; TRBD2 agrees at 8 bases. Sequenced: PBMCs. The CDR3 protein is CASSDGGESGSYNEQFF. CDR3 bases: TGTGCCAGCAGCGACGGGGGGGAGTCGGGCTCCTACAATGAGCAGTTCTTC.